This TCR beta chain was captured by sequencing in a study of CD8 T cells in Susac syndrome. Relapsing-remitting disease, either stable or active, was present in the treatment-naive patients who were the multiple sclerosis controls. Negative isolation was used for CD8+ and CD4+ T cells, and FACS enrichment was applied to TEMRA cells. Germline values: CDR1 MNHEY, CDR2 SVGEGT. Trimming cost V 8 bases and J 2 bases, with 6 bases left between them. The CDR3 spans 11 residues. An input of about 0.5 to 1 ug of RNA was subjected to reverse transcription using random hexamers. An immunoSEQ multiplex PCR amplified TCR beta CDR3 over 54 Vbeta and 13 Jbeta. MiXCR was run by TCRdb on the immunoSEQ multiplex PCR reads, yielding one entry per CDR3 protein. The data show more than 150,000 distinct CDR3 sequences, approximately 93% seen once.

The sequence derives from a human donor with multiple sclerosis. The chain couples TRBV6-2 or TRBV6-3 to TRBJ1-2; the D is unclear. Sequenced input: CD8+ T cells from PBMCs. CDR3 loop: CASSINYGYTF. In DNA form, the CDR3 reads TGTGCCAGCTCGATAAACTATGGCTACACCTTC.